This section outlines one T cell receptor beta chain sequence together with its context. Original processing methods: Reference gene primers were amplified, and this amplification served to estimate nucleated cell counts. Clones were sequenced by immunoSEQ multiplex PCR, and TCRdb holds only the in-frame ones, with some missing. V, J and clone size are taken as reported in that table, and D and trimming were inferred from the DNA itself. The table has about 120,000 clones, 60% to 85% seen once. CDR1 and CDR2 from the germline V gene are MNHEY and SVGEGT. The length of the CDR3 is 17 residues. V trimming: 0 bases; J trimming: 0 bases; junction bases outside the gene matches: 6. This entry belongs to a study of blood T cell repertoires in COVID-19. As for the study in general: Spain, Italy and the United States supplied samples that represented acute and convalescent COVID-19. PBMCs, B-cell-depleted T cells, or T cells provided the cDNA or gDNA that made up the material.

This clonotype was obtained from a man aged 65 to 85 with acute or convalescent COVID-19. Sequencing was carried out using peripheral blood. The rearrangement links TRBV6-2 or TRBV6-3 to TRBJ1-1, with 8 bases that match TRBD1. CDR3 in DNA: TGTGCCAGCAGTTACTCCGGGACAGGCCTTATGAACACTGAAGCTTTCTTT. It translates to CASSYSGTGLMNTEAFF.